These 24 T cell receptor beta chains originate from one sample sequenced in a study of blood T cells in healthy people across ages. A second PCR, run for about 7 to 11 cycles, used a sample-barcoded 5' primer plus a J-beta primer mix. TCRdb passed the 5' RACE reads through MiXCR, listing each CDR3 protein once. The sample lists 920,000 or so distinct CDR3 sequences, 40% to 55% occurring once. Sequencing used blood. The receptors shown here come from a woman aged 60-75 years in good health.

The genes are TRBV6-5 and TRBJ1-5; D gene unclear. This CDR3 is 14 amino acids long. V was clipped by 5 bases and J by 0 bases, with 8 bases between them. The germline V gene has CDR1 MNHEY and CDR2 SVGAGI. CDR3 residues: CASSRQLSNQPQHF. In nucleotides, the CDR3 is TGTGCCAGCAGTCGGCAGCTTAGCAATCAGCCCCAGCATTTT.

This clonotype was detected only a few times. V gene TRBV7-3 combines with J gene TRBJ2-7; D is undetermined. The CDR3 covers 13 residues. Germline loops: CDR1 SGHTA, CDR2 FQGTGA. V was trimmed by 2 bases and J by 6 bases, leaving 11 bases between them. The CDR3 here is CASSLSGDREQYF. As DNA, the CDR3 is TGTGCCAGCAGCTTATCAGGCGACCGCGAGCAGTACTTC.

The gene calls are TRBV20-1 and TRBJ2-3; 10 bases match TRBD1. The V gene's germline CDR1 is DFQATT and CDR2 SNEGSKA (reference sequence). The length of the CDR3 is 14 residues. Trimming at V came to 5 bases and at J to 6 bases, leaving 8 bases not matched to a gene. The CDR3 sequence: CSAPRTGGGDTQYF. CDR3 sequence (DNA): TGCAGTGCTCCCAGGACAGGGGGTGGGGATACGCAGTATTTT.

This chain connects TRBV5-6 to TRBJ2-4; TRBD1 aligns across 7 bases. The J call may be faulty, since TRBJ2-7 better matches the DNA end. This CDR3 spans 15 amino acids. Germline-derived CDR1 and CDR2 are SGHDT and YYEEEE. CDR3 nucleotides: TGTGCCAGCAGCTTCGGACAGGTGGGCTTTGGCGAGCAGTACTTC. Protein: CASSFGQVGFGEQYF.

This clonotype was recorded a few times. The CDR3 region is CATSDNVSQGYQNLLKNIQYF. In DNA, the CDR3 is TGTGCCACCAGTGACAACGTTTCACAGGGGTATCAAAATCTTTTAAAAAACATTCAGTACTTC. The genes are TRBV24-1 and TRBJ2-4, with 7 nucleotides matching TRBD1. The V segment lost 4 bases and the J segment 4 bases; nucleotides outside the gene matches: 24. This CDR3 is 21 amino acids long. Germline V gene sequence: CDR1 KGHDR, CDR2 SFDVKD.

This clonotype showed up just a few times. This chain links TRBV28 with TRBJ1-5; D might be TRBD1 (6 bases). This CDR3 has 15 residues. Trimming pared 6 bases from V and 1 base from J, leaving 13 bases between. From germline, CDR1 is MDHEN and CDR2 SYDVKM. The DNA for the CDR3 is TGTGCCAGCAGCCGCGGGGACATAAGCAATCAGCCCCAGCATTTT. Translation gives CASSRGDISNQPQHF.

This clonotype was counted a few times. The chain joins TRBV6-2 or TRBV6-3 to TRBJ2-7, with TRBD2 matching 8 bases. CDR3 size: 14 residues. Per the germline V gene, CDR1 is MNHEY and CDR2 is SVGEGT. V was pared by 2 bases and J by 6 bases, with 6 bases of the junction left unmatched. In DNA form, the CDR3 reads TGTGCCAGCAGTTACGGGGGACTAGTCGCCGAGCAGTACTTC. This sequence encodes CASSYGGLVAEQYF.

This chain uses TRBV6-6 with TRBJ2-6; D is ambiguous. The CDR3 is 14 residues long. Germline CDR1 reads MNHNY; CDR2 reads SVGAGI (reference sequence). Trimming stripped 4 bases from V and 4 bases from J, with 8 bases between. The CDR3 region is CASSSLAGANVLTF. DNA of the CDR3: TGTGCCAGCAGTTCGTTGGCCGGGGCCAACGTCCTGACTTTC.

The J gene is TRBJ2-5, the V gene TRBV5-1; D gene ambiguous. The J call is doubtful: the DNA matches TRBJ2-7 better. This CDR3 is built from 13 residues. Germline assignment: CDR1 SGHRS and CDR2 YFSETQ. The DNA of the CDR3 is TGCGCCAGCAGCTTGCACTTTAACGGCGAGCAGTACTTC. It translates to CASSLHFNGEQYF.

As for this clonotype: A junction boundary mismatches the germline segment, possibly from a read error. The J gene is TRBJ2-4, the V gene TRBV18; D not resolved. The J call may be mistaken, given a closer DNA end match to TRBJ2-7. The CDR3 covers 13 residues. Germline CDR1 KGHSH, CDR2 LQKENI. CDR3 nucleotides: TGTGTCAGCTCACCACCTTCTGTCTACGAGCAGTACTTC. Protein product: CVSSPPSVYEQYF.

This chain joins TRBV27 and TRBJ2-5; 11 bases are shared with TRBD2. CDR1 MNHEY and CDR2 SMNVEV come from the germline V gene (reference sequence). CDR3 length: 16 residues. The trim removed 3 bases at V and 11 bases at J, leaving 14 bases unmatched. The CDR3 nucleotides read TGTGCCAGCAGTTTTGTGGAACTAGCGGGAGTTGGTGAGCAGTACTTC. This gives the protein CASSFVELAGVGEQYF.

This chain uses TRBV12-3 or TRBV12-4 with TRBJ2-1; 10 bases match TRBD2. V gave up 5 bases and J gave up 4 bases; unmatched junction bases: 8. The CDR3 is 16 residues long. CDR3 in DNA: TGTGCCAGCAGTATGGGGCTAGCGGGAGTTTACAATGAGCAGTTCTTC. Translating it yields CASSMGLAGVYNEQFF.

V is TRBV29-1 and J is TRBJ2-1; 11 nucleotides match TRBD2. The DNA end lines up better with TRBJ2-7; the J call may be wrong. This CDR3 has 15 amino acids. CDR1 SQVTM and CDR2 ANQGSEA come from the germline V gene. This CDR3 reads CSVGPRLAGNNEQYF. DNA for the CDR3: TGCAGCGTTGGCCCACGACTAGCGGGGAACAATGAGCAGTACTTC.

The chain has TRBV20-1 and TRBJ2-1; D may be TRBD1 (6 bases). V was cut by 7 bases and J by 8 bases, with 12 bases left in between. The germline V gene encodes CDR1 DFQATT and CDR2 SNEGSKA (reference sequence). The CDR3 is 11 residues long. For the CDR3, the DNA is TGCAGTGTCAGTGGGGGCCATGAGCAGTTCTTC. This gives the protein CSVSGGHEQFF.

The chain carries TRBV28 and TRBJ1-5; TRBD1 aligns across 7 bases. The CDR3 runs to 14 residues. V lost 3 bases and J lost 4; bases outside the gene matches: 3. Germline V gene data show CDR1 as MDHEN and CDR2 as SYDVKM. The CDR3 region has the DNA TGTGCCAGCAGTTTGCCCAGGGGGAATCAGCCCCAGCATTTT. Translation: CASSLPRGNQPQHF.

This clonotype showed up just a few times. V gene TRBV20-1 combines with J gene TRBJ2-4, with 8 bases lining up with TRBD2. The CDR3 runs to 16 residues. Germline CDR1 is DFQATT and CDR2 is SNEGSKA (reference sequence). J was trimmed by 1 base and V by 0 bases; bases with no gene match: 5. CDR3 residues: CSARDIGGRAKNIQYF. As DNA, the CDR3 is TGCAGTGCTAGAGATATTGGCGGGAGGGCCAAAAACATTCAGTACTTC.

The J gene is TRBJ1-4, the V gene TRBV28; tentative D call: TRBD1 (5 bases). Germline V gene data show CDR1 as MDHEN and CDR2 as SYDVKM. Trimming took off 4 bases at V and 8 bases at J, with 5 bases between the two ends. CDR3 length equals 11 residues. CDR3 sequence: CASSWDEKLFF. The CDR3 nucleotides are TGTGCCAGCAGTTGGGACGAAAAACTGTTTTTT.

V usage is TRBV18 and J usage is TRBJ2-1; no reliable D call. Looked up from germline, CDR1 is KGHSH and CDR2 is LQKENI. The CDR3 contains 16 residues. V was cut by 0 bases and J by 1 base, with 10 bases left in between. The CDR3 DNA is TGTGCCAGCTCACCACCGGGTAGTGTATCCTACAATGAGCAGTTCTTC. Translated, it gives CASSPPGSVSYNEQFF.

The rearrangement links TRBV6-2 or TRBV6-3 to TRBJ2-7, with D maybe TRBD1 (6 bases). CDR1 is MNHEY and CDR2 is SVGEGT in the germline V gene. Trimming removed 6 bases at V and 2 bases at J, with 17 bases between. The CDR3 consists of 15 residues. CDR3 residues: CASRPTGTLTYEQYF. DNA for the CDR3: TGTGCCAGCAGACCTACCGGGACATTAACCTACGAGCAGTACTTC.

The chain's CDR3 is CASSVAPMNTEAFF. CDR3 nucleotides: TGTGCCAGCAGCGTCGCCCCTATGAACACTGAAGCTTTCTTT. The chain combines TRBV7-9 with TRBJ1-1; no clear D. Trimming took off 5 bases at V and 0 bases at J, with 10 bases between the two ends. CDR3 length equals 14 residues. Germline V gives CDR1 SEHNR, CDR2 FQNEAQ (reference sequence).

The gene calls are TRBV29-1 and TRBJ2-5; TRBD1 agrees at 11 bases. Losses at the gene ends were 8 bases for V and 11 bases for J; bases not matched to a gene: 10. The CDR3 contains 12 residues. CDR1 SQVTM and CDR2 ANQGSEA come from the germline V gene. Here the CDR3 DNA reads TGCAGCCTTGGACAGGGGGCCAATGAGCAGTACTTC. Translated: CSLGQGANEQYF.

The chain uses TRBV24-1 and TRBJ2-2; D possibly corresponds to TRBD2 (6 bases). There are 15 residues in the CDR3. Germline assignment: CDR1 KGHDR and CDR2 SFDVKD. Trimming removed 3 bases from V and 5 bases from J, with 12 bases in between. The CDR3 sequence: CATSDPSRGTGELFF. CDR3 coding DNA: TGTGCCACCAGTGATCCCTCCCGGGGGACCGGGGAGCTGTTTTTT.

This rearrangement joins TRBV28 to TRBJ1-2; D unclear. Germline-derived CDR1 and CDR2 are MDHEN and SYDVKM. The CDR3 length is 11 residues. Trimming pared 5 bases from V and 7 bases from J, leaving 8 bases between. As DNA, the CDR3 is TGTGCCAGCAGTGAAGGAGTTGGCTACACCTTC. Its protein product is CASSEGVGYTF.

This chain connects TRBV6-2 or TRBV6-3 to TRBJ2-5, with D perhaps being TRBD1 or TRBD2 (5 bases each). The end of the DNA aligns better with TRBJ2-7, so the J call may be wrong. The CDR3 spans 14 residues. The germline V gene encodes CDR1 MNHEY and CDR2 SVGEGT. CDR3 DNA sequence: TGTGCCAGCACCCTACGGGGCCAGTGGAGCGAGCAGTACTTC. It encodes CASTLRGQWSEQYF.